One T cell receptor (beta chain) is described in this entry. These data come from a study of blood T cell repertoires in COVID-19. Germline V gene sequence: CDR1 MGHRA, CDR2 YSYEKL. The CDR3 consists of 15 residues. J gave up 4 bases and V 0 bases, and 5 bases lay outside the gene matches. The method was immunoSEQ multiplex PCR; TCRdb's version includes in-frame clones alone and lacks a portion of them. The table shows tens of thousands of clones, with about 90% occurring only once. Sequences were obtained from peripheral blood. The receptor comes from a human donor in a cohort sampled during active COVID-19. The V and J genes are TRBV4-1 and TRBJ2-5; 7 bases line up with TRBD2. The CDR3 bases are TGCGCCAGCAGCCAAGATAAGCGGGGCCGAGAGACCCAGTACTTC. As protein: CASSQDKRGRETQYF.